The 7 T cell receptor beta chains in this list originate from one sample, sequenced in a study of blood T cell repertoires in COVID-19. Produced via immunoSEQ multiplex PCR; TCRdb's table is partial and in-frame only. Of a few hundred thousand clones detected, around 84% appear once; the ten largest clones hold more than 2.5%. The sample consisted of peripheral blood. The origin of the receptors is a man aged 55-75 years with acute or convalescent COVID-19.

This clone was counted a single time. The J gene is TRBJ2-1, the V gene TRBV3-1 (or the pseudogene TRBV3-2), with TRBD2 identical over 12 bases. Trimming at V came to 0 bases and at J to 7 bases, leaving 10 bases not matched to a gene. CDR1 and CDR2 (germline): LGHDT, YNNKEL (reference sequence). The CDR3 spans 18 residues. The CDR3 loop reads CASSQDRLAGGSVNEQFF. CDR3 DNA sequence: TGTGCCAGCAGCCAAGATCGGCTAGCGGGGGGGTCCGTGAATGAGCAGTTCTTC.

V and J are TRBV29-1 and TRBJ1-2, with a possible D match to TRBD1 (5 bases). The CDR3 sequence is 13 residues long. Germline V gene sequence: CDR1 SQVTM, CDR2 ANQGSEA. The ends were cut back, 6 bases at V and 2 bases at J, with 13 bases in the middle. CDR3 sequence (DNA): TGCAGCGTGGCGAAGGGGATGAACTATGGCTACACCTTC. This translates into CSVAKGMNYGYTF.

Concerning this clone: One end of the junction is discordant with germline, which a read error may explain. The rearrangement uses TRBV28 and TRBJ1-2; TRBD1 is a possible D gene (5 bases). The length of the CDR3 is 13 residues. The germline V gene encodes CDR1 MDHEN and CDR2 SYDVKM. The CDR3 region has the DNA TGTGCCAGCAGCCTGCAGGGACTATATGGCTACATCTTC. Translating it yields CASSLQGLYGYIF.

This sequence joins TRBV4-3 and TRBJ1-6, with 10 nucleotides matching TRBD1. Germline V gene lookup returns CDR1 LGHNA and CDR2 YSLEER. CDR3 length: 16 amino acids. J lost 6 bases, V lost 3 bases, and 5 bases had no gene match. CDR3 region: CASSQAGTGVNSPLHF. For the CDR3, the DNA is TGCGCCAGCAGCCAGGCCGGGACAGGGGTTAATTCACCCCTCCACTTT.

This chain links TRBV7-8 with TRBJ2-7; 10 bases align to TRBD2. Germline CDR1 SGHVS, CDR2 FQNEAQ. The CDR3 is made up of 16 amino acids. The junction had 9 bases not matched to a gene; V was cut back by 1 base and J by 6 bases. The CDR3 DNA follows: TGTGCCAGCAGCTTAGTAATGGGACTAGCGATCAGCGAGCAGTACTTC. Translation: CASSLVMGLAISEQYF.

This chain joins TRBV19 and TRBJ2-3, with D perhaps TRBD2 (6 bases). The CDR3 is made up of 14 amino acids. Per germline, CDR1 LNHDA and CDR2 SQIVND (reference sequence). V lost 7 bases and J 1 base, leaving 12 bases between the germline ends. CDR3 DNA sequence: TGTGCCAGTAATTCCCCGGGGGGCACAGATACGCAGTATTTT. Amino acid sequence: CASNSPGGTDTQYF.

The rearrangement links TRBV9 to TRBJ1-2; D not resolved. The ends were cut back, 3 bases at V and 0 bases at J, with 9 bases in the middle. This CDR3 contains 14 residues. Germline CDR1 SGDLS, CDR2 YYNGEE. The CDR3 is CASSEGATNYGYTF. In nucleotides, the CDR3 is TGTGCCAGCAGCGAGGGAGCGACTAACTATGGCTACACCTTC.